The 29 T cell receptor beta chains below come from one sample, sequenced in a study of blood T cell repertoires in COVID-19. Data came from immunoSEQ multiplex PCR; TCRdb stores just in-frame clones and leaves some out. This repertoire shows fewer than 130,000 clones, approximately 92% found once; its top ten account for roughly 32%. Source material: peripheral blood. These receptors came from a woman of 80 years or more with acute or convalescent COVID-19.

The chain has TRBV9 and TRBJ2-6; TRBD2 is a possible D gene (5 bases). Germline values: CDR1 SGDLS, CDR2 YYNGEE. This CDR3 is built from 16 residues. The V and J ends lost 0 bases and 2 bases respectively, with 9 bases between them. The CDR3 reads CASSVESRAGANVLTF. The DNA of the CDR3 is TGTGCCAGCAGCGTAGAGTCGAGGGCTGGGGCCAACGTCCTGACTTTC.

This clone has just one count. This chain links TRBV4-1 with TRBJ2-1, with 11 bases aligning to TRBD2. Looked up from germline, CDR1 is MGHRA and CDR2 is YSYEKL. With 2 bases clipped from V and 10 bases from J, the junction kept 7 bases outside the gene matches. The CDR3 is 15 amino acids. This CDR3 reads CASSQSPGLAAEQFF. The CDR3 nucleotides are TGCGCCAGCAGCCAATCACCGGGACTAGCGGCCGAGCAGTTCTTC.

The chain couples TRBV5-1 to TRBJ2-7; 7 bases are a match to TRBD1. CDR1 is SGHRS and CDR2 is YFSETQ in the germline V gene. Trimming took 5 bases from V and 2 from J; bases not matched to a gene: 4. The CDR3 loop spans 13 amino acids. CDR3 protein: CASRSTGPYEQYF. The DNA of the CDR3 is TGCGCCAGCAGATCGACAGGGCCCTACGAGCAGTACTTC.

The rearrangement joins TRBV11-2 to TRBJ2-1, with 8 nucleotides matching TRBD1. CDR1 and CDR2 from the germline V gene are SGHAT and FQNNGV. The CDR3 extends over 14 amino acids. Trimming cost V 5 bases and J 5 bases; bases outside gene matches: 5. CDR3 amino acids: CASSVGQGHNEQFF. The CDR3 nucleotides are TGTGCCAGCAGCGTTGGACAGGGACACAATGAGCAGTTCTTC.

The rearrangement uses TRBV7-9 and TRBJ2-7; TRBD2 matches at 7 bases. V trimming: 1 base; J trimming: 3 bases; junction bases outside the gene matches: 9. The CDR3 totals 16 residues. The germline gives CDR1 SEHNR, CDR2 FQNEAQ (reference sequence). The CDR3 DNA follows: TGTGCCAGCAGCTTAGGAGCCGGAGCGGGGCACTACGAGCAGTACTTC. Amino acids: CASSLGAGAGHYEQYF.

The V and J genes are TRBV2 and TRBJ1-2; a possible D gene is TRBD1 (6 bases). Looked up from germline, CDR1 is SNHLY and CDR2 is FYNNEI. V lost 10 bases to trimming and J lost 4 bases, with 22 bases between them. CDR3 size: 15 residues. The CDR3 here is CATLRGGGVGYGYTF. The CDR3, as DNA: TGTGCCACCCTGCGCGGAGGGGGGGTGGGCTATGGCTACACCTTC.

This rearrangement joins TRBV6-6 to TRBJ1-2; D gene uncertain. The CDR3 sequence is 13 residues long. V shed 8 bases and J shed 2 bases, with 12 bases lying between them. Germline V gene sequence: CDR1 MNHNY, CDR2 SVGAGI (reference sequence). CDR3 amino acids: CASGRNSNYGYTF. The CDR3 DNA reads TGTGCCAGCGGGAGGAATTCGAACTATGGCTACACCTTC.

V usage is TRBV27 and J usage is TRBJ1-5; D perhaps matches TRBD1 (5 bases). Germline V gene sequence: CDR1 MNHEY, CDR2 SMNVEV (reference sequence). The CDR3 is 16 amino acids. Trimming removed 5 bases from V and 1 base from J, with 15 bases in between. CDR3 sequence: CASSHWGGSSNQPQHF. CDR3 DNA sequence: TGTGCCAGCAGTCATTGGGGGGGGTCGAGCAATCAGCCCCAGCATTTT.

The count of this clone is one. CDR3 protein: CASSPNGTPYGYTF. CDR3 nucleotide sequence: TGTGCCAGCAGCCCAAACGGGACACCCTATGGCTACACCTTC. The V and J genes are TRBV7-2 and TRBJ1-2; tentatively, D is TRBD1 (6 bases). Per germline, CDR1 SGHTA and CDR2 FQGNSA. The CDR3 runs 14 residues. Trimming cost V 5 bases and J 4 bases, with 14 bases left between them.

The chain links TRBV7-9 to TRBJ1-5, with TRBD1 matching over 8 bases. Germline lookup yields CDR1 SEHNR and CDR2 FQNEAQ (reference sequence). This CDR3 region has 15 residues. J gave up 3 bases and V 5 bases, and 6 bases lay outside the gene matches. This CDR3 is CASSRGQGANQPQHF. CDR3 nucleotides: TGTGCCAGCAGCCGTGGACAGGGAGCCAATCAGCCCCAGCATTTT.

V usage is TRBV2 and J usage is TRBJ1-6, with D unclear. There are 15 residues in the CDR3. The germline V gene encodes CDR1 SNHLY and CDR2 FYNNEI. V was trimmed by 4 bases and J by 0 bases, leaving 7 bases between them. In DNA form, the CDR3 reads TGTGCCAGCAGTGTGGGAGACTCCTATAATTCACCCCTCCACTTT. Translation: CASSVGDSYNSPLHF.

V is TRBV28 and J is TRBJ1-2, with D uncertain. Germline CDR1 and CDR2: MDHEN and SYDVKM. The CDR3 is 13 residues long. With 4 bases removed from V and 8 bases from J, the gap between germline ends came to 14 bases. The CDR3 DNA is TGTGCCAGCAGTTCATCGACTTGGGTCGGCTACACCTTC. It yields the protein CASSSSTWVGYTF.

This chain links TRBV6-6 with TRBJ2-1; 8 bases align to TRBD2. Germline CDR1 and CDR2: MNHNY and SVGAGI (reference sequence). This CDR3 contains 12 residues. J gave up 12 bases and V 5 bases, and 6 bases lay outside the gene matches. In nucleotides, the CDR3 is TGTGCCAGCAGTCGCGGACTAGCAGTGCAGTTCTTC. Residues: CASSRGLAVQFF.

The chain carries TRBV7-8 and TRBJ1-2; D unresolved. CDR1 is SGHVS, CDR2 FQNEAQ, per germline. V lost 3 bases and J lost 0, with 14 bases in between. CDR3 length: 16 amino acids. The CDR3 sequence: CASSFLSDTANYGYTF. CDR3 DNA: TGTGCCAGCAGCTTTCTGTCTGACACGGCTAACTATGGCTACACCTTC.

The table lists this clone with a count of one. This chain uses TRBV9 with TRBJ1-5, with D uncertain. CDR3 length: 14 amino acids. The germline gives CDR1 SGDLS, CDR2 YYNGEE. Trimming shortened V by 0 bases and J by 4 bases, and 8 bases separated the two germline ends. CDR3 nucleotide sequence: TGTGCCAGCAGCGTAGGTCAGTCAAATCAGCCCCAGCATTTT. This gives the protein CASSVGQSNQPQHF.

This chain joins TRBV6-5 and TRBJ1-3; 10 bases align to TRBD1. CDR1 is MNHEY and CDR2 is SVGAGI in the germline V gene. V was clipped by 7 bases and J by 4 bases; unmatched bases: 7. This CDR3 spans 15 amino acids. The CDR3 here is CASKPDRGLGNTIYF. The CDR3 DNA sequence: TGTGCCAGCAAACCAGACAGGGGGCTCGGAAACACCATATATTTT.

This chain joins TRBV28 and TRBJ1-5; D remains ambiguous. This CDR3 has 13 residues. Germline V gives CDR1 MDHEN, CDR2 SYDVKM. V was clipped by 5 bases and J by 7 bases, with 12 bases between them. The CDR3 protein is CASSPLSGQPQHF. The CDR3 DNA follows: TGTGCCAGCAGTCCTCTCTCGGGGCAGCCCCAGCATTTT.

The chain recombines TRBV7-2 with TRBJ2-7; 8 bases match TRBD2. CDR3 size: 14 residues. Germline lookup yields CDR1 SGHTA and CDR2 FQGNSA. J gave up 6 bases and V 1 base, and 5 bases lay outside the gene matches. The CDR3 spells CASSLGLAHGEQYF. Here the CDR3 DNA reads TGTGCCAGCAGCTTAGGACTAGCGCATGGCGAGCAGTACTTC.

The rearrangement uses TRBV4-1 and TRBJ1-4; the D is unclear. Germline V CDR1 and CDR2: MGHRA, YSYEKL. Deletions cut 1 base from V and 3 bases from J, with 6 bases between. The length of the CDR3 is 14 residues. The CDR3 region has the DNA TGCGCCAGCAGCCAAGCGGGATCTAATGAAAAACTGTTTTTT. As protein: CASSQAGSNEKLFF.

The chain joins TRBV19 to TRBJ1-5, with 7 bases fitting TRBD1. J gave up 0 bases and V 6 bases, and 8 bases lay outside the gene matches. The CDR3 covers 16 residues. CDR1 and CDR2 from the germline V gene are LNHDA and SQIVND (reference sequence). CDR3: CASRGQEIYSNQPQHF. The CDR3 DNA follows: TGTGCCAGTAGAGGACAGGAAATCTATAGCAATCAGCCCCAGCATTTT.

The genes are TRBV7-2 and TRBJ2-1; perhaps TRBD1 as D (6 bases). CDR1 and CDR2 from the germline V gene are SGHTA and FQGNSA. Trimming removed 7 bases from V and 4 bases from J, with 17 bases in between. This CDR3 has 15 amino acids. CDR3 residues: CASNPQGSVYNEQFF. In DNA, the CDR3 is TGTGCCAGCAATCCCCAGGGGAGCGTATACAATGAGCAGTTCTTC.

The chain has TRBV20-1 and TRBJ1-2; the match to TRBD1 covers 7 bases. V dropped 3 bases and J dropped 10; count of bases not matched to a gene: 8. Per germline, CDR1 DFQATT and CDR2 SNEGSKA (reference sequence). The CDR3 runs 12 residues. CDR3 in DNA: TGCAGTGCTAGTGGACAGGAGATTGTCTACACCTTC. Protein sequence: CSASGQEIVYTF.

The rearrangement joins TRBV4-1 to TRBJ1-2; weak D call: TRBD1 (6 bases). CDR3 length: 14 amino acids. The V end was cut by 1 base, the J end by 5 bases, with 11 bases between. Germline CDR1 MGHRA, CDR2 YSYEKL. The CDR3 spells CASSQGTGKYGYTF. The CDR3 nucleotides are TGCGCCAGCAGCCAAGGTACAGGGAAGTATGGCTACACCTTC.

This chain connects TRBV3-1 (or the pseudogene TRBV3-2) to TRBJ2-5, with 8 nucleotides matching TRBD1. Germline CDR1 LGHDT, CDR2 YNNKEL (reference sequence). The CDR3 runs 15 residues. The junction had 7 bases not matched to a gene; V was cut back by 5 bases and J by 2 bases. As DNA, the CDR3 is TGTGCCAGCAGCTTAGGACGGACAGGGCAAGAGACCCAGTACTTC. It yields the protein CASSLGRTGQETQYF.

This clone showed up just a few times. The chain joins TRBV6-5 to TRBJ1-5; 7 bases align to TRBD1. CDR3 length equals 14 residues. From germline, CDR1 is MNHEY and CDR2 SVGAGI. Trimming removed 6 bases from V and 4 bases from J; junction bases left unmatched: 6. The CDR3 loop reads CASRTQGVNQPQHF. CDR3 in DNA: TGTGCCAGCAGAACCCAGGGGGTGAATCAGCCCCAGCATTTT.

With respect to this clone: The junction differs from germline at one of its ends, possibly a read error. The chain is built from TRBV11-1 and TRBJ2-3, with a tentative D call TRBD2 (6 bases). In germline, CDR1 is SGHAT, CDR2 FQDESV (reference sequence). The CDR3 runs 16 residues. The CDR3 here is CASSLAGGARGDTQYF. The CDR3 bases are TGTGCCAGCAGCCTAGCCGGGGGAGCAAGGGGAGATACGCAGTATTTT.

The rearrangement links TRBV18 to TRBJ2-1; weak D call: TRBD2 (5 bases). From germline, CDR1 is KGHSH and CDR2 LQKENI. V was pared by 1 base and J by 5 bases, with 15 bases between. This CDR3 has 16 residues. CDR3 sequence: CASSPLGLRADNEQFF. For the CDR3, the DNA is TGTGCCAGCTCACCACTGGGCCTGAGGGCAGACAATGAGCAGTTCTTC.

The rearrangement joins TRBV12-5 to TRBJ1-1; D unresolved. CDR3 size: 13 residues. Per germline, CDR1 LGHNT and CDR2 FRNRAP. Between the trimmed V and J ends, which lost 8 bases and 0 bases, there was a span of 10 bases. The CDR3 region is CASSASMNTEAFF. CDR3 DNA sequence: TGTGCTAGTTCGGCTAGTATGAACACTGAAGCTTTCTTT. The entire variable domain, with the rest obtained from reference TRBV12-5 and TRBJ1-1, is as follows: DARVTQTPRHKVTEMGQEVTMRCQPILGHNTVFWYRQTMMQGLELLAYFRNRAPLDDSGMPKDRFSAEMPDATLATLKIQPSEPRDSAVYFCASSASMNTEAFFGQGTRLTVV.

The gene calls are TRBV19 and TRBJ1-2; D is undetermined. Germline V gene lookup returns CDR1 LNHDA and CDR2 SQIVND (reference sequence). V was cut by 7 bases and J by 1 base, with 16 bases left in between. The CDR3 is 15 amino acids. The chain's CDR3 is CASTPQSGGNYGYTF. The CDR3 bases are TGTGCCAGTACCCCTCAGTCAGGTGGTAACTATGGCTACACCTTC. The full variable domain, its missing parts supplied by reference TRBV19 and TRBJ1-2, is DGGITQSPKYLFRKEGQNVTLSCEQNLNHDAMYWYRQDPGQGLRLIYYSQIVNDFQKGDIAEGYSVSREKKESFPLTVTSAQKNPTAFYLCASTPQSGGNYGYTFGSGTRLTVV.